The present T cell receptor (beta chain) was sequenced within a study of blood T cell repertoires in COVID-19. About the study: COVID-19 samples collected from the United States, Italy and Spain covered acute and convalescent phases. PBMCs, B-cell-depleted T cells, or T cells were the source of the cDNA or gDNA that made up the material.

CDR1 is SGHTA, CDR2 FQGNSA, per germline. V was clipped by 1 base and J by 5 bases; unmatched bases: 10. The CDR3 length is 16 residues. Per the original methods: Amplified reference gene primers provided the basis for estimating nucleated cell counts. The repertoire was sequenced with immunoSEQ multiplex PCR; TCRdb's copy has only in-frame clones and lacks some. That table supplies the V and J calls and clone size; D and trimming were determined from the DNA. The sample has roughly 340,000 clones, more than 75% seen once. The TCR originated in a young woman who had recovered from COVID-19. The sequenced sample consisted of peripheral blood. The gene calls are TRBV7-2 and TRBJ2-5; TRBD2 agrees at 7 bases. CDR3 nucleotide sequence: TGTGCCAGCAGCTTAGGAGGAAGCGGGATAGGCGAGACCCAGTACTTC. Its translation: CASSLGGSGIGETQYF.